This T cell receptor (beta chain) is drawn from a study of T cell repertoires in cytomegalovirus infection. Across the whole study: The study used recently identified HLA-C-restricted and well-studied HLA-B-restricted CMV epitopes. Regarding the study as a whole: There were HLA-C-restricted CMV-specific TCR beta clonotypes dominating the ex vivo response.

TCRdb used MiXCR to reprocess the reads, holding one entry per CDR3 protein. This sample has hundreds of thousands of distinct CDR3 sequences; around 32% occur once, and the top ten carry around 15%. CDR3 size: 15 residues. V lost 6 bases to trimming and J lost 6 bases; unmatched junction nucleotides: 10. Per germline, CDR1 MNHGY and CDR2 SAAAGT. This clonotype was seen a handful of times. Its matching antigen is unknown. The chain joins TRBV6-8 to TRBJ2-1, with 8 bases matching TRBD2. The TCR originated in a human donor in good health (CMV status not recorded). Some clones in this sample may be carry-over from other donors' samples. The material sequenced was cultured CD8+ T cells from PBMCs, taken from culture after CMV antigen stimulation. The DNA for the CDR3 is TGTGCCAGCAGCTCCTATAGGACTAGCCTCAATGAGCAGTTCTTC. Amino acids: CASSSYRTSLNEQFF.